Each of the 2 T cell receptor beta chains below was sequenced from the same sample in a study of cytomegalovirus exposure and HLA in healthy donors (dated by TCRdb to between 2016 and 2019). The library was produced with the immunoSEQ multiplex PCR assay. TCRdb stores this immuneACCESS table with in-frame sequences only. Part of the clones is absent; in the studies checked, under half of the shortfall reflects unresolved V genes, and no reason is known for the rest. The table for this sample lists 220,000 or so clones; 65% to 85% of them were counted only once. The top ten clones comprise over 12% of the sample. Sequenced input: PBMCs. These receptor sequences come from a woman under 40 in good health and CMV-seropositive.

This clone occurred once. V is TRBV5-1 and J is TRBJ1-2, with D unclear. CDR3 length equals 15 residues. Germline loops: CDR1 SGHRS, CDR2 YFSETQ. V lost 5 bases to trimming and J lost 4 bases, with 18 bases between them. As DNA, the CDR3 is TGCGCCAGCAGGCTTTCGGACGAGCCTTCCTATGGCTACACCTTC. Protein sequence: CASRLSDEPSYGYTF.

J is TRBJ1-1 and V is TRBV6-5, with a weak D call TRBD1 (5 bases). The CDR3 has 16 residues. Germline CDR1 and CDR2: MNHEY and SVGAGI. V lost 4 bases and J 1 base, leaving 16 bases between the germline ends. CDR3 in DNA: TGTGCCAGCAGTTCAATGAGAGAGGGGCCGAACACTGAAGCTTTCTTT. Translation: CASSSMREGPNTEAFF.